This TCR beta chain was sequenced during a study of blood T cell repertoires in COVID-19. Study as a whole: Researchers got acute and convalescent COVID-19 samples from the United States, Italy and Spain. The cDNA or gDNA used as material had been derived from T cells, B-cell-depleted T cells, or PBMCs.

Original analysis: Reference gene primer amplification in the assay estimated nucleated cell counts. Assay: immunoSEQ multiplex PCR; the TCRdb copy retains only in-frame clones and omits some. The DNA was the basis for D and trimming; V, J and clone size are from that table. The table shows some 230,000 clones, with roughly 84% occurring only once. The CDR3 is 15 amino acids. The germline V gene has CDR1 SSHAT and CDR2 FNYEAQ (reference sequence). The J gene is TRBJ2-3, the V gene TRBV7-7, with a tentative D call TRBD2 (6 bases). The sequence came from a middle-aged man with acute or convalescent COVID-19. The sample consisted of peripheral blood. The CDR3 here is CASGFTGLSTDTQYF. CDR3 DNA sequence: TGTGCTAGCGGCTTCACGGGATTGAGCACAGATACGCAGTATTTT.